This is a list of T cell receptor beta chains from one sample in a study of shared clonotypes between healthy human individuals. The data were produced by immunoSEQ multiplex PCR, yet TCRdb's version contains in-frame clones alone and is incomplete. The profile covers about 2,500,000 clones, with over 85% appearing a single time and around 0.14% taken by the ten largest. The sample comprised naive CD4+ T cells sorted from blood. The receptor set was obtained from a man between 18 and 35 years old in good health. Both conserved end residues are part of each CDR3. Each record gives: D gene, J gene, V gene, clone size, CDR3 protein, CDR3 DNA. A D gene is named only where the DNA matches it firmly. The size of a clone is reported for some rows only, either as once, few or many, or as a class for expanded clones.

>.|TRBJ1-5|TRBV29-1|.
CSVRDSNQPQHF
TGCAGCGTTAGGGACAGCAATCAGCCCCAGCATTTT
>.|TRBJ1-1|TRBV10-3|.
CATRENTEAFF
TGTGCCACAAGAGAGAACACTGAAGCTTTCTTT
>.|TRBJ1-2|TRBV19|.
CASSPGWGASYGYTF
TGTGCCAGTAGCCCCGGTTGGGGGGCTTCCTATGGCTACACCTTC
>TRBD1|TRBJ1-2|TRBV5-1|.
CASKGDRGNYGYTF
TGCGCCAGCAAAGGGGACAGGGGGAACTATGGCTACACCTTC
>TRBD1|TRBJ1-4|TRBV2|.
CASGGTAEKLFF
TGTGCCAGCGGAGGGACAGCTGAAAAACTGTTTTTT
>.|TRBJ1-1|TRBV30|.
CAWQPGPGGTEAFF
TGTGCCTGGCAACCGGGCCCTGGGGGCACTGAAGCTTTCTTT
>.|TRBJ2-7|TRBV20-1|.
CSASSANEQYF
TGCAGTGCTAGCTCCGCGAACGAGCAGTACTTC
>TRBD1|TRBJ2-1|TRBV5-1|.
CASSLAGGTYNEQFF
TGCGCCAGCAGCTTGGCAGGGGGAACCTACAATGAGCAGTTCTTC
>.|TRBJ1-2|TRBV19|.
CASSPQGAGTNYGYTF
TGTGCCAGTAGTCCGCAGGGAGCGGGCACTAACTATGGCTACACCTTC
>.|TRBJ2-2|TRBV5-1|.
CASSFVQGGELFF
TGCGCCAGCAGCTTCGTGCAGGGCGGGGAGCTGTTTTTT
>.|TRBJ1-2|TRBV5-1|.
CASSLDSNYGYTF
TGCGCCAGCAGCTTGGATTCCAACTATGGCTACACCTTC
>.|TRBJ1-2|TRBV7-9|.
CASSPVGGSYGYTF
TGTGCCAGCAGCCCCGTGGGGGGGAGCTATGGCTACACCTTC
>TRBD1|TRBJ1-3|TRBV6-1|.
CASRTTGGFGNTIYF
TGTGCCAGCAGGACGACAGGGGGCTTTGGAAACACCATATATTTT
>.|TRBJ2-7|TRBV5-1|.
CASSPGPPSAYEQYF
TGCGCCAGCAGCCCTGGACCACCGTCGGCCTACGAGCAGTACTTC
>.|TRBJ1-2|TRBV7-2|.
CASSFLTDDYGYTF
TGTGCCAGCAGCTTTTTGACAGACGACTATGGCTACACCTTC
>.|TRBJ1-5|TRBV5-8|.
CASSLVSDRYSNQPQHF
TGTGCCAGCAGCTTGGTCTCGGACCGGTATAGCAATCAGCCCCAGCATTTT
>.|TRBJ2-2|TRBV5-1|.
CASSGGPNTGELFF
TGCGCCAGCAGCGGCGGACCGAACACCGGGGAGCTGTTTTTT
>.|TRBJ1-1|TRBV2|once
CASRSGGTEAFF
TGTGCCAGCAGATCAGGAGGCACTGAAGCTTTCTTT
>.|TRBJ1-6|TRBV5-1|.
CASSPEGRSLNSPLHF
TGCGCCAGCAGCCCGGAGGGCAGAAGTCTCAATTCACCCCTCCACTTT
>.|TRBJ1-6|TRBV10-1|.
CASSPLSGNNSPLHF
TGCGCCAGCAGTCCCCTCAGTGGGAATAATTCACCCCTCCACTTT
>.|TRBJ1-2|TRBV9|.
CASSVEYEGFYGYTF
TGTGCCAGCAGCGTGGAATACGAGGGATTCTATGGCTACACCTTC
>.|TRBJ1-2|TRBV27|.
CASSAVGPQYGYTF
TGTGCCAGCAGTGCCGTTGGGCCCCAGTATGGCTACACCTTC
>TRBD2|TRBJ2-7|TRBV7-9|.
CASSRTSGGSYEQYF
TGTGCCAGCAGCCGGACTAGCGGGGGCTCCTACGAGCAGTACTTC
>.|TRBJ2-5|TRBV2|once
CASRDTGRETQYF
TGTGCCAGCCGGGACACCGGTCGGGAGACCCAGTACTTC
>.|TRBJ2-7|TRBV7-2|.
CASSAPGLRYEQYF
TGTGCCAGCAGCGCGCCGGGACTCAGGTACGAGCAGTACTTC
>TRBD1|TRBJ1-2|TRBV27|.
CASSPGTGGPYGYTF
TGTGCCAGCAGTCCCGGGACAGGGGGGCCCTATGGCTACACCTTC
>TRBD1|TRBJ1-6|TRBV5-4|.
CASSPGTGDSPLHF
TGTGCCAGCAGCCCCGGGACAGGGGATTCACCCCTCCACTTT
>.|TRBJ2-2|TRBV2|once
CASSELGLRAPGELFF
TGTGCCAGCAGTGAACTTGGACTAAGGGCCCCCGGGGAGCTGTTTTTT